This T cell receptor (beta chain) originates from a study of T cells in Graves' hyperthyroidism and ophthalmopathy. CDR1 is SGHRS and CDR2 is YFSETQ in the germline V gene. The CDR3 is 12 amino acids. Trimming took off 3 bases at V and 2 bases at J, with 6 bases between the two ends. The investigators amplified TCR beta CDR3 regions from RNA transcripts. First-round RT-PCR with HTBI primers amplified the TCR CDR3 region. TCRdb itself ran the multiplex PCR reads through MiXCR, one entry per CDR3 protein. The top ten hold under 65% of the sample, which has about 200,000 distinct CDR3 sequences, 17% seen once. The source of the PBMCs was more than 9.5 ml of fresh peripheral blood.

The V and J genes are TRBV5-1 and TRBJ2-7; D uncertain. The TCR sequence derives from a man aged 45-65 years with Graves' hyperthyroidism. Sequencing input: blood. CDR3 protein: CASSSQTYEQYF. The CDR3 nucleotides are TGCGCCAGCAGCTCCCAAACCTACGAGCAGTACTTC.